These 25 T cell receptor beta chains share one sample of origin, sequenced in a study of T cells after posttransplantation cyclophosphamide. The protocol was immunoSEQ multiplex PCR, while the TCRdb copy is restricted to in-frame clones and leaves out a portion. Of 32,000 or so clones listed, roughly 89% are singletons. Sequenced material: PBMCs. These receptors came from a woman in her thirties or forties with a blood cancer, CMV-positive, and with a related stem cell donor.

This chain links TRBV2 with TRBJ1-5; D ambiguous. This CDR3 has 12 residues. V was pared by 7 bases and J by 2 bases, with 6 bases between. Germline CDR1 reads SNHLY; CDR2 reads FYNNEI. The CDR3 region has the DNA TGTGCCAGCAAGGGAGGCAATCAGCCCCAGCATTTT. It is translated as CASKGGNQPQHF.

This chain uses TRBV2 with TRBJ1-4, with D possibly TRBD1 on 5 matching bases. This CDR3 comprises 15 residues. Per the germline V gene, CDR1 is SNHLY and CDR2 is FYNNEI. The ends were cut back, 8 bases at V and 8 bases at J, with 21 bases in the middle. Here the CDR3 reads CASSKGVGGIEKLFF. In DNA form, the CDR3 reads TGTGCCAGCTCTAAAGGGGTCGGGGGAATCGAAAAACTGTTTTTT.

The chain uses TRBV6-1 and TRBJ2-2; no definite D call. Germline V gene data show CDR1 as MNHNS and CDR2 as SASEGT. The CDR3 sequence is 12 residues long. With 8 bases removed from V and 5 bases from J, the gap between germline ends came to 9 bases. The CDR3, as DNA: TGTGCCAGCTCCCCGAGGACCGGGGAGCTGTTTTTT. It encodes CASSPRTGELFF.

The chain is built from TRBV5-1 and TRBJ2-7; 7 positions match TRBD1. The V gene end was trimmed by 0 bases and the J gene end by 6 bases; junction bases not matched to a gene: 6. The germline V gene encodes CDR1 SGHRS and CDR2 YFSETQ. The CDR3 spans 14 residues. The CDR3 is CASSLGQGYSEQYF. DNA of the CDR3: TGCGCCAGCAGCTTGGGACAGGGTTACTCCGAGCAGTACTTC.

In its sample, this clone was seen a few times. This chain joins TRBV5-1 and TRBJ1-4; D is perhaps TRBD1 (5 bases). CDR3 length: 12 residues. With 4 bases removed from V and 14 bases from J, the gap between germline ends came to 15 bases. Germline CDR1 SGHRS, CDR2 YFSETQ. The CDR3 coding sequence is TGCGCCAGCAGCCCGGGGGGGGAGGCTCTGTTTTTT. Translated: CASSPGGEALFF.

The chain carries TRBV5-1 and TRBJ1-4; no definite D call. From germline, CDR1 is SGHRS and CDR2 YFSETQ. The CDR3 loop spans 14 amino acids. V dropped 3 bases and J dropped 5 bases, with 11 bases sitting between them. Written as DNA, the CDR3 is TGCGCCAGCAGCTCTCTCGGGGTCAATGAAAAACTGTTTTTT. This encodes CASSSLGVNEKLFF.

The genes are TRBV29-1 and TRBJ1-4; 8 bases match TRBD1. Germline V gene sequence: CDR1 SQVTM, CDR2 ANQGSEA. The junction had 4 bases not matched to a gene; V was cut back by 3 bases and J by 7 bases. The CDR3 has 13 amino acids. CDR3 in DNA: TGCAGCGTTGAGGACAGGGAAAGTGAAAAACTGTTTTTT. Its translation: CSVEDRESEKLFF.

This clone was seen a single time. The rearrangement uses TRBV6-5 and TRBJ1-4; maybe TRBD1 (6 bases). There are 14 residues in the CDR3. From germline, CDR1 is MNHEY and CDR2 SVGAGI. Trimming removed 2 bases from V and 5 bases from J, with 9 bases in between. CDR3 protein: CASSYGTSNEKLFF. Here the CDR3 DNA reads TGTGCCAGCAGTTACGGGACAAGCAATGAAAAACTGTTTTTT.

The V and J genes are TRBV4-3 and TRBJ2-7; TRBD2 agrees at 8 bases. The V gene end was trimmed by 0 bases and the J gene end by 7 bases; junction bases not matched to a gene: 11. The germline V gene encodes CDR1 LGHNA and CDR2 YSLEER. CDR3 size: 16 residues. The CDR3 loop reads CASSQDRAGVPWEQYF. The CDR3 nucleotides are TGCGCCAGCAGCCAAGATCGAGCGGGGGTCCCGTGGGAGCAGTACTTC.

The genes are TRBV11-2 and TRBJ2-7, with 9 bases lining up with TRBD1. The CDR3 is 14 residues long. Looked up from germline, CDR1 is SGHAT and CDR2 is FQNNGV. The J segment lost 5 bases and the V segment lost 3 bases, leaving 5 bases of the junction unmatched. The CDR3 bases are TGTGCCAGCAGCTTCGGACAGGGGATAGACGAGCAGTACTTC. This encodes CASSFGQGIDEQYF.

This clone was detected once. The chain combines TRBV2 with TRBJ1-5; 7 bases agree with TRBD1. The CDR3 is made up of 18 amino acids. Per the germline V gene, CDR1 is SNHLY and CDR2 is FYNNEI. J lost 1 base, V lost 5 bases, and 14 bases had no gene match. CDR3 sequence reads: CASSRDRFTILSNQPQHF. The CDR3 bases are TGTGCCAGCAGTCGGGACAGATTTACGATATTGAGCAATCAGCCCCAGCATTTT.

The V call is TRBV7-2, the J call TRBJ2-5; 7 nucleotides align to TRBD1. Per the germline V gene, CDR1 is SGHTA and CDR2 is FQGNSA. This CDR3 is built from 14 residues. J was trimmed by 1 base and V by 5 bases; bases with no gene match: 4. CDR3 bases: TGTGCCAGCAGCCCCCACAGGGGCCAAGAGACCCAGTACTTC. Its protein product is CASSPHRGQETQYF.

V and J are TRBV9 and TRBJ1-2; tentatively, D is TRBD1 (6 bases). Germline assignment: CDR1 SGDLS and CDR2 YYNGEE. The germline V and J ends were trimmed by 0 bases and 4 bases, with 13 bases remaining between them. The CDR3 has 15 residues. CDR3 sequence reads: CASSVVGGPLYGYTF. DNA for the CDR3: TGTGCCAGCAGCGTAGTTGGGGGCCCCCTCTATGGCTACACCTTC.

The chain uses TRBV5-1 and TRBJ2-7; possibly TRBD1 for D (5 bases). V was shortened by 6 bases and J by 0 bases, with 10 bases between the two germline ends. The CDR3 extends over 13 amino acids. The germline V gene encodes CDR1 SGHRS and CDR2 YFSETQ. CDR3 loop: CASKTDTSYEQYF. The CDR3 nucleotides are TGCGCCAGCAAGACAGATACCTCCTACGAGCAGTACTTC.

The genes are TRBV18 and TRBJ2-6; TRBD1 matches at 7 bases. This CDR3 contains 18 residues. Germline V lookup: CDR1 KGHSH, CDR2 LQKENI. V lost 3 bases and J lost 2; bases outside the gene matches: 10. The CDR3 bases are TGTGCCAGCTCACCCTTACTGACAGGGAGCCCTGGGGCCAACGTCCTGACTTTC. It specifies CASSPLLTGSPGANVLTF. Together with reference TRBV18 and TRBJ2-6, the CDR3 gives the full variable domain: NAGVMQNPRHLVRRRGQEARLRCSPMKGHSHVYWYRQLPEEGLKFMVYLQKENIIDESGMPKERFSAEFPKEGPSILRIQQVVRGDSAAYFCASSPLLTGSPGANVLTFGAGSRLTVL.

This clone was seen a handful of times. The V gene is TRBV2, the J gene TRBJ1-2, with a possible D match to TRBD1 (6 bases). CDR3 length: 12 residues. Germline V lookup: CDR1 SNHLY, CDR2 FYNNEI. V was trimmed by 7 bases and J by 2 bases, leaving 8 bases between them. The CDR3 DNA follows: TGTGCCAGCAATGACAGGAACTATGGCTACACCTTC. This translates into CASNDRNYGYTF. The full variable domain, completed using reference TRBV2 and TRBJ1-2, is EPEVTQTPSHQVTQMGQEVILRCVPISNHLYFYWYRQILGQKVEFLVSFYNNEISEKSEIFDDQFSVERPDGSNFTLKIRSTKLEDSAMYFCASNDRNYGYTFGSGTRLTVV.

The chain employs TRBV9 and TRBJ2-3, with D uncertain. V was shortened by 4 bases and J by 4 bases, with 19 bases between the two germline ends. CDR3 length equals 16 residues. In germline, CDR1 is SGDLS, CDR2 YYNGEE. CDR3: CASSPGVVPPPDTQYF. The CDR3 nucleotides read TGTGCCAGCAGCCCCGGAGTGGTCCCACCCCCAGATACGCAGTATTTT.

The V gene is TRBV5-6, the J gene TRBJ2-1; tentatively, D is TRBD1 (6 bases). Deletions cut 0 bases from V and 6 bases from J, with 13 bases between. CDR3 length: 15 amino acids. In germline, CDR1 is SGHDT, CDR2 YYEEEE. The CDR3 spells CASSLEGGMGNEQFF. In DNA, the CDR3 is TGTGCCAGCAGCTTGGAAGGGGGAATGGGCAATGAGCAGTTCTTC.

The CDR3 reads CASSVGAVAGGPRTGELFF. In DNA form, the CDR3 reads TGTGCCAGCAGCGTAGGGGCTGTAGCGGGGGGTCCGAGGACCGGGGAGCTGTTTTTT. The chain recombines TRBV9 with TRBJ2-2; 10 bases match TRBD2. This CDR3 is 19 amino acids long. From germline, CDR1 is SGDLS and CDR2 YYNGEE. J gave up 5 bases and V 0 bases, and 13 bases lay outside the gene matches.

This rearrangement joins TRBV11-2 to TRBJ2-3; 7 bases match TRBD2. With 1 base clipped from V and 2 bases from J, the junction kept 6 bases outside the gene matches. Germline V gene lookup returns CDR1 SGHAT and CDR2 FQNNGV. The CDR3 has 16 amino acids. CDR3 sequence reads: CASSLVPSGFTDTQYF. CDR3 coding DNA: TGTGCCAGCAGCTTAGTTCCTAGCGGCTTCACAGATACGCAGTATTTT.

The chain joins TRBV7-3 to TRBJ2-3, with D possibly matching TRBD2 (6 bases). Germline CDR1 reads SGHTA; CDR2 reads FQGTGA. The CDR3 sequence is 16 residues long. V was shortened by 5 bases and J by 2 bases, with 17 bases between the two germline ends. Here the CDR3 DNA reads TGTGCCAGCAGCCCGGATCTGCGGGGCAACACAGATACGCAGTATTTT. It specifies CASSPDLRGNTDTQYF.

This clone appeared a single time. The V and J genes are TRBV5-1 and TRBJ2-1; 8 positions match TRBD1. Germline V CDR1 and CDR2: SGHRS, YFSETQ. The V segment lost 2 bases and the J segment 6 bases; nucleotides outside the gene matches: 1. The CDR3 spans 13 residues. CDR3 DNA sequence: TGCGCCAGCAGCTTAGACAGGGGCAATGAGCAGTTCTTC. Translating it yields CASSLDRGNEQFF.

The gene calls are TRBV7-3 and TRBJ1-4, with D possibly TRBD1 on 5 matching bases. The germline gives CDR1 SGHTA, CDR2 FQGTGA. The CDR3 length is 16 residues. V was pared by 3 bases and J by 1 base, with 12 bases between. CDR3: CASSFPPQGTNEKLFF. The CDR3 nucleotides read TGTGCCAGCAGCTTTCCTCCCCAGGGAACTAATGAAAAACTGTTTTTT.

In this sample, this clone turned up once. This rearrangement joins TRBV2 to TRBJ2-7; 8 bases are a match to TRBD2. CDR3 length: 16 residues. The germline CDR1 and CDR2 sequences are SNHLY and FYNNEI. Trimming cost V 6 bases and J 0 bases; bases outside gene matches: 10. The CDR3 here is CASRGGTSLGSYEQYF. The CDR3 DNA follows: TGTGCCAGCAGGGGTGGGACTAGTTTAGGCTCCTACGAGCAGTACTTC.

As to this clone: An end of the junction differs from the germline gene, which may be a read error. The chain joins TRBV7-3 to TRBJ2-3; possibly TRBD2 for D (5 bases). The V gene's germline CDR1 is SGHTA and CDR2 FQGTGA. The CDR3 length is 17 residues. CDR3 amino acids: CATSSIKVDFLFDTQYF. CDR3 coding DNA: TGTGCCACCAGCAGTATCAAAGTGGACTTCCTTTTCGATACGCAGTATTTT.